Sequencing of this TCR beta chain was carried out in a study of beta chain features in type 1 diabetes. Study-wide results and caveats: When VDJ junctions were examined, type 1 diabetes patients showed fewer insertions and more deletions.

This clone was detected a few times. The antigen is not known. The isolated RNA, all of it, was reverse transcribed, so expressed TCRB transcripts were what got sequenced. Assay used: immunoSEQ multiplex PCR; TCRdb lists only in-frame clones, some missing. The sample lists roughly 350,000 clones; 8% to 13% were seen once. CDR3 length: 15 residues. The germline V gene encodes CDR1 LNHDA and CDR2 SQIVND (reference sequence). V was trimmed by 3 bases and J by 2 bases, leaving 13 bases between them. CD45RO/CCR7/CD25/CD127/CD95/CD27 staining was used to isolate CD4+ naive, central memory, regulatory and stem cell-like memory cells by sorting.

The sequence derives from a woman aged 25 to 39 in good health. Specimen: naive CD4+ T cells from blood. The gene calls are TRBV19 and TRBJ2-5; D may be TRBD2 (6 bases). The CDR3 spells CASSIRLGGQETQYF. As DNA, the CDR3 is TGTGCCAGTAGTATCCGGCTGGGAGGACAAGAGACCCAGTACTTC. The full variable domain, rest sourced from reference TRBV19 and TRBJ2-5, is DGGITQSPKYLFRKEGQNVTLSCEQNLNHDAMYWYRQDPGQGLRLIYYSQIVNDFQKGDIAEGYSVSREKKESFPLTVTSAQKNPTAFYLCASSIRLGGQETQYFGPGTRLLVL.